This T cell receptor beta chain was sequenced in a study of T cell responses to AZD1222 COVID-19 vaccine. Study-level background: Second-dose schedules of about 4 or about 12 weeks were combined.

Libraries were prepared by immunoSEQ multiplex PCR; TCRdb keeps only in-frame clonotypes and omits some of them. The sample records under 110,000 clones, 85% to 90% being singletons. V was pared by 1 base and J by 4 bases, with 16 bases between. CDR1 and CDR2 (germline): MGHRA, YSYEKL. The CDR3 has 16 residues. The count of this clone is one. The antigen remains undetermined. Findings and limits, study-wide: As reported, nearly half of all spike-specific TCRs target variant regions that are unmutated. Spike-specific TCR breadth and depth grew following two AZD1222 doses.

The chain carries TRBV4-1 and TRBJ1-2; the D gene is possibly TRBD1 (6 bases). The receptor comes from an adult in good health. Sequenced material: peripheral blood, taken on day 0 of AZD1222 vaccination. The CDR3 DNA reads TGCGCCAGCAGCCAAGCGGCAGGGGCCAACCCCTATGGCTACACCTTC. It encodes CASSQAAGANPYGYTF.